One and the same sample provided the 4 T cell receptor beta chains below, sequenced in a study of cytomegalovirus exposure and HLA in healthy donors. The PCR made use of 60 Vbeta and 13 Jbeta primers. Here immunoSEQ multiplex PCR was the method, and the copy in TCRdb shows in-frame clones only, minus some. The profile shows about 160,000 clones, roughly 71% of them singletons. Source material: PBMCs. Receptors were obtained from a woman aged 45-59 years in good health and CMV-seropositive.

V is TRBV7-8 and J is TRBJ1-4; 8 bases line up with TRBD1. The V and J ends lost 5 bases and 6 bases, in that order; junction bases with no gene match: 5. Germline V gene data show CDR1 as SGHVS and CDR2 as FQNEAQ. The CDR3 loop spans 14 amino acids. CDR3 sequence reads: CASSLDRVDEKLFF. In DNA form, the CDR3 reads TGTGCCAGCAGCCTGGACAGGGTCGATGAAAAACTGTTTTTT.

CDR3 sequence reads: CASSLSWGGDSNQPQHF. The CDR3 region has the DNA TGTGCCAGCAGTTTGAGTTGGGGGGGCGATAGCAATCAGCCCCAGCATTTT. This chain joins TRBV27 and TRBJ1-5; perhaps TRBD1 as D (6 bases). V lost 3 bases to trimming and J lost 0 bases, with 15 bases between them. This CDR3 is built from 17 residues. The germline gives CDR1 MNHEY, CDR2 SMNVEV (reference sequence).

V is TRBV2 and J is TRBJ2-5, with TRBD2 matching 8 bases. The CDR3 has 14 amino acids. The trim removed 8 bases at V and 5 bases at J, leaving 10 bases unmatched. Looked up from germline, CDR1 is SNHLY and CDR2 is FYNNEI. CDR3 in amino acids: CASFDGTGGETQYF. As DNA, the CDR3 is TGTGCCAGCTTCGACGGGACGGGGGGGGAGACCCAGTACTTC. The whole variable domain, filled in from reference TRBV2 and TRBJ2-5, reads EPEVTQTPSHQVTQMGQEVILRCVPISNHLYFYWYRQILGQKVEFLVSFYNNEISEKSEIFDDQFSVERPDGSNFTLKIRSTKLEDSAMYFCASFDGTGGETQYFGPGTRLLVL.

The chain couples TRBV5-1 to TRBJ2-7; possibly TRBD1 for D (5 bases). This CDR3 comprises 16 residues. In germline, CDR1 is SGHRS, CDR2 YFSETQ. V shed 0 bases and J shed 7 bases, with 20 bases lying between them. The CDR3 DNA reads TGCGCCAGCAGCTTGGGGCAGGGCAGGCAGTACAGGGAGCAGTACTTC. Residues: CASSLGQGRQYREQYF.